A single sample is the source of the 13 T cell receptor beta chains below, sequenced in a study of T-cell memory formation after mild COVID-19. TCRdb fed the 5' RACE reads into MiXCR, producing one record per CDR3 protein. Here the sample spans 500,000 to 650,000 distinct CDR3 sequences, about 20% being singletons. The sequencing input was PBMCs or a T cell subset sorted from them (not recorded which). These receptor sequences come from an adult woman who had mild COVID-19 (a few samples of this study predate the infection). Cell type and time point are not known.

A few counts support this clonotype. The chain couples TRBV12-3 or TRBV12-4 to TRBJ2-3; TRBD1 matches 8 bases. J lost 5 bases, V lost 6 bases, and 4 bases had no gene match. The CDR3 covers 13 residues. DNA for the CDR3: TGTGCCAGCAGGAGAGGACAGGGAGATACGCAGTATTTT. Residues: CASRRGQGDTQYF.

J is TRBJ2-2 and V is TRBV15; 7 positions match TRBD2. The V segment lost 5 bases and the J segment 1 base; nucleotides outside the gene matches: 7. Looked up from germline, CDR1 is LNHNV and CDR2 is YYDKDF (reference sequence). The CDR3 loop spans 16 amino acids. The CDR3 nucleotides read TGTGCCACCAGCGCTGGAAGCGGGGAGAACACCGGGGAGCTGTTTTTT. Its translation is CATSAGSGENTGELFF.

V and J are TRBV14 and TRBJ1-4; D is possibly TRBD1 (5 bases). This CDR3 region has 16 residues. V was cut by 0 bases and J by 8 bases, with 16 bases left in between. Per the germline V gene, CDR1 is SGHDN and CDR2 is FVKESK. This CDR3 is CASSQDLLQGEEKLFF. The CDR3 region has the DNA TGTGCCAGCAGCCAAGATCTTCTGCAGGGAGAAGAAAAACTGTTTTTT. The full variable domain, completed using reference TRBV14 and TRBJ1-4, is EAGVTQFPSHSVIEKGQTVTLRCDPISGHDNLYWYRRVMGKEIKFLLHFVKESKQDESGMPNNRFLAERTGGTYSTLKVQPAELEDSGVYFCASSQDLLQGEEKLFFGSGTQLSVL.

The rearrangement uses TRBV20-1 and TRBJ2-3, with TRBD2 matching over 8 bases. Per germline, CDR1 DFQATT and CDR2 SNEGSKA (reference sequence). The CDR3 consists of 18 residues. V shed 7 bases, J shed 0 bases, and the junction held 18 bases outside the gene matches. CDR3 in DNA: TGCAGTGTGCATCCGGGAGTAGCGGGGAAATACAGCACAGATACGCAGTATTTT. Protein: CSVHPGVAGKYSTDTQYF.

The chain recombines TRBV4-1 with TRBJ1-1; D is possibly TRBD1 (5 bases). Trimming cost V 0 bases and J 4 bases, with 15 bases left between them. CDR3 length: 16 amino acids. Germline V gene lookup returns CDR1 MGHRA and CDR2 YSYEKL. The CDR3 nucleotides read TGCGCCAGCAGCCAAGAAAGGGCAGGGAGAGGCACTGAAGCTTTCTTT. This gives the protein CASSQERAGRGTEAFF.

The chain links TRBV5-1 to TRBJ1-4, with D possibly being TRBD1 (5 bases). CDR3 length: 14 residues. Germline V gene data show CDR1 as SGHRS and CDR2 as YFSETQ. Trimming shortened V by 4 bases and J by 3 bases, and 10 bases separated the two germline ends. CDR3 DNA sequence: TGCGCCAGCAGCCCTTTAGGGGCTAATGAAAAACTGTTTTTT. It is translated as CASSPLGANEKLFF.

The chain uses TRBV5-6 and TRBJ2-5, with 7 bases aligning to TRBD1. This CDR3 comprises 15 residues. V shed 4 bases and J 3 bases; nucleotides not matched to a gene: 9. CDR1 and CDR2 from the germline V gene are SGHDT and YYEEEE. The CDR3 region is CASSAGQDPEETQYF. CDR3 in DNA: TGTGCCAGCAGCGCCGGACAGGACCCTGAAGAGACCCAGTACTTC.

The chain is built from TRBV10-3 and TRBJ2-1, with 12 bases that match TRBD2. The CDR3 is made up of 14 amino acids. With V trimmed by 6 bases and J by 7 bases, 4 bases remained unmatched. Germline V gives CDR1 ENHRY, CDR2 SYGVKD. The DNA for the CDR3 is TGTGCCATCAGCCTAGCGGGAGGGATGAATGAGCAGTTCTTC. This gives the protein CAISLAGGMNEQFF.

The J gene is TRBJ2-2, the V gene TRBV11-2; D call uncertain. From germline, CDR1 is SGHAT and CDR2 FQNNGV. The CDR3 length is 11 residues. Trimming removed 7 bases from V and 6 bases from J, with 6 bases in between. The chain's CDR3 is CASTGSGELFF. In DNA form, the CDR3 reads TGTGCCAGCACTGGGTCCGGGGAGCTGTTTTTT.

The chain carries TRBV11-2 and TRBJ1-3; possible D gene TRBD1, 5 bases. CDR1 and CDR2 from the germline V gene are SGHAT and FQNNGV. This CDR3 region has 17 residues. Trimming left V 0 bases short and J 0 bases short, with 12 bases between. The CDR3 loop reads CASSLDGWTYSGNTIYF. CDR3 nucleotide sequence: TGTGCCAGCAGCTTAGATGGGTGGACATACTCTGGAAACACCATATATTTT.

This rearrangement joins TRBV6-1 to TRBJ2-3; 11 bases align to TRBD2. The CDR3 contains 13 residues. Unmatched junction bases numbered 8, after V lost 7 bases and J lost 11 bases. Germline V gene data show CDR1 as MNHNS and CDR2 as SASEGT. Here the CDR3 reads CASKELAGEGQYF. CDR3 nucleotide sequence: TGTGCCAGCAAGGAACTAGCGGGAGAAGGGCAGTATTTT.

The chain combines TRBV2 with TRBJ1-2; 8 positions agree with TRBD1. The germline CDR1 and CDR2 sequences are SNHLY and FYNNEI. This CDR3 has 13 residues. The trim removed 9 bases at V and 3 bases at J, leaving 6 bases unmatched. CDR3 protein: CARRGQGHYGYTF. The CDR3 region has the DNA TGTGCCAGACGAGGACAGGGTCACTATGGCTACACCTTC.

This clonotype was recorded a few times. The J gene is TRBJ1-2, the V gene TRBV20-1; D unresolved. The V end was cut by 6 bases, the J end by 3 bases, with 17 bases between. Per germline, CDR1 DFQATT and CDR2 SNEGSKA (reference sequence). This CDR3 comprises 14 residues. The CDR3 sequence: CSAPARTGDYGYTF. As DNA, the CDR3 is TGCAGTGCCCCCGCTCGGACGGGAGACTATGGCTACACCTTC.